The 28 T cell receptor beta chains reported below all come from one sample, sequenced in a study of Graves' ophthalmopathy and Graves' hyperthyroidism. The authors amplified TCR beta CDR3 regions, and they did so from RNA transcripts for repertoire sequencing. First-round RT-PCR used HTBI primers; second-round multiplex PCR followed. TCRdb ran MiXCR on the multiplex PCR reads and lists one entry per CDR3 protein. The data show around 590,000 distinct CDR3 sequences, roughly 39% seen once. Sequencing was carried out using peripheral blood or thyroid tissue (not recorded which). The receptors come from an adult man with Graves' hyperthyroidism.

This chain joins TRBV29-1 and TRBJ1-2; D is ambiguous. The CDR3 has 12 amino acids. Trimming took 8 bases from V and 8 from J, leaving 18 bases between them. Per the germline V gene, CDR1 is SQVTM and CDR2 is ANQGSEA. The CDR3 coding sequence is TGCAGCCCCCGGACGGATTCGTACGGCTACACCTTC. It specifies CSPRTDSYGYTF. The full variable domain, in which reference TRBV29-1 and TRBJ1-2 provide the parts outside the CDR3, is SAVISQKPSRDICQRGTSLTIQCQVDSQVTMMFWYRQQPGQSLTLIATANQGSEATYESGFVIDKFPISRPNLTFSTLTVSNMSPEDSSIYLCSPRTDSYGYTFGSGTRLTVV.

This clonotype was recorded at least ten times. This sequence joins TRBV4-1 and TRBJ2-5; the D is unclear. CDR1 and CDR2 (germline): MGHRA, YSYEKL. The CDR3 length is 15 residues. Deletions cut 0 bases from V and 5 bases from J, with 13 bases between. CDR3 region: CASSQDLGLWETQYF. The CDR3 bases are TGCGCCAGCAGCCAAGATCTAGGGCTGTGGGAGACCCAGTACTTC.

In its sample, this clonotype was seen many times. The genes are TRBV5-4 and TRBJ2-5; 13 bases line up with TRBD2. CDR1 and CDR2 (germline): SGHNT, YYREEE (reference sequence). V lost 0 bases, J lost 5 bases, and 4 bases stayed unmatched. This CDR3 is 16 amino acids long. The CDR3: CASSLVTSGGRETQYF. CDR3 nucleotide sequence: TGTGCCAGCAGCTTGGTGACTAGCGGGGGGAGGGAGACCCAGTACTTC. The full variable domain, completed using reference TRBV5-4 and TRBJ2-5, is ETGVTQSPTHLIKTRGQQVTLRCSSQSGHNTVSWYQQALGQGPQFIFQYYREEENGRGNFPPRFSGLQFPNYSSELNVNALELDDSALYLCASSLVTSGGRETQYFGPGTRLLVL.

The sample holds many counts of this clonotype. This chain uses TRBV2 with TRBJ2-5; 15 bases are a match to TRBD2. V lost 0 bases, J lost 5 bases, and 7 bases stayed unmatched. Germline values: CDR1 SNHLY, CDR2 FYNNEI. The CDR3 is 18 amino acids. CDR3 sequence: CASSEAIGLAGGGETQYF. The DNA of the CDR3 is TGTGCCAGCAGTGAAGCGATTGGACTAGCGGGAGGGGGGGAGACCCAGTACTTC.

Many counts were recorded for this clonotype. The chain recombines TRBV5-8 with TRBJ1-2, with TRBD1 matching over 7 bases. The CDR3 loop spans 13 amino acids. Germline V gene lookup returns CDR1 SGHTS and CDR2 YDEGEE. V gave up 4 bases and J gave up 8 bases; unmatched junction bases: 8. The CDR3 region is CASSADRAKGYTF. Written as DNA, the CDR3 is TGTGCCAGCAGCGCCGACAGGGCTAAAGGCTACACCTTC. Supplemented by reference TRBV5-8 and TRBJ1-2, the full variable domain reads EAGVTQSPTHLIKTRGQQATLRCSPISGHTSVYWYQQALGLGLQFLLWYDEGEERNRGNFPPRFSGRQFPNYSSELNVNALELEDSALYLCASSADRAKGYTFGSGTRLTVV.

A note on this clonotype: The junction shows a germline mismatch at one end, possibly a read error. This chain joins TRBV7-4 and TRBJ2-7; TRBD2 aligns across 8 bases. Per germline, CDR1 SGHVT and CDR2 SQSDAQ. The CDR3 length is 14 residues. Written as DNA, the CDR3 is TGTGCCAGCAGCTTGACCAGCGGGAGCTACGAGCGGTACTTC. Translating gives CASSLTSGSYERYF.

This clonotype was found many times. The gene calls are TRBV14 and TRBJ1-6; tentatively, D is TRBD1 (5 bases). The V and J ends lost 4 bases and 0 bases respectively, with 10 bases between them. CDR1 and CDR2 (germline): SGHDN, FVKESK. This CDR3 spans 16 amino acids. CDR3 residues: CASSRDGSSYNSPLHF. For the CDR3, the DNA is TGTGCCAGCAGCCGGGACGGTAGCTCCTATAATTCACCCCTCCACTTT.

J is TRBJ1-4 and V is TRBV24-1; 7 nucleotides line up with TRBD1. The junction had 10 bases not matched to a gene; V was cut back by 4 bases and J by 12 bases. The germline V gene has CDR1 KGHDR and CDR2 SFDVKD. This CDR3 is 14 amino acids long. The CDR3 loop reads CATSDSRDSQQLFF. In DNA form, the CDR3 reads TGTGCCACCAGTGACTCGAGGGACAGTCAACAACTGTTTTTT.

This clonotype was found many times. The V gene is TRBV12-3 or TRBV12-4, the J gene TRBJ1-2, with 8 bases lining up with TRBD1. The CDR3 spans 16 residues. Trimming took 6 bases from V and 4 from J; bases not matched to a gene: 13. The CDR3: CASSPGGRGTGYGYTF. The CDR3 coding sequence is TGTGCCAGCAGCCCAGGTGGGCGAGGGACAGGCTATGGCTACACCTTC.

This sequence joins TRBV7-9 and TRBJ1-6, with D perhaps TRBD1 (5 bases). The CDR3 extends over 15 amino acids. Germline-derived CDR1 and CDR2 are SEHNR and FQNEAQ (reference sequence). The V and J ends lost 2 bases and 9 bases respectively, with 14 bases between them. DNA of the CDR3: TGTGCCAGCAGCTTATGGCCGGCAGGGTCTTCACCCCTCCACTTT. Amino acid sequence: CASSLWPAGSSPLHF.

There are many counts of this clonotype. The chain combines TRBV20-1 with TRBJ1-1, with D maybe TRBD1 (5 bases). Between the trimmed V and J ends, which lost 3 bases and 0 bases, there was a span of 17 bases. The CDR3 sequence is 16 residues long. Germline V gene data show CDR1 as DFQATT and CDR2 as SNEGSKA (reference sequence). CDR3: CSARSLGDQVNTEAFF. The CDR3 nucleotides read TGCAGTGCTAGGAGCCTTGGGGACCAGGTGAACACTGAAGCTTTCTTT.

The CDR3: CASSTDRDASTEAFF. In DNA form, the CDR3 reads TGCGCCAGCAGCACGGACAGGGATGCTTCCACTGAAGCTTTCTTT. The rearrangement joins TRBV5-1 to TRBJ1-1, with 8 bases aligning to TRBD1. The CDR3 contains 15 residues. Germline assignment: CDR1 SGHRS and CDR2 YFSETQ. V lost 4 bases, J lost 4 bases, and 9 bases stayed unmatched.

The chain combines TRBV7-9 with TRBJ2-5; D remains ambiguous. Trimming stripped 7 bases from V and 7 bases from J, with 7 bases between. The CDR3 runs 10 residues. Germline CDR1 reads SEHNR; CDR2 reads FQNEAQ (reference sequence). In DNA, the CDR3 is TGTGCCAGCACCCCGGGGACCCAGTACTTC. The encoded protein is CASTPGTQYF.

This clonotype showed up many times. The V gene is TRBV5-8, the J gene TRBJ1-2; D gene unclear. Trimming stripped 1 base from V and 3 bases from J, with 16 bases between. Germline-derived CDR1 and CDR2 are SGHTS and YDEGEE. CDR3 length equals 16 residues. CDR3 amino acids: CASSLFVRGEDYGYTF. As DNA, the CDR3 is TGTGCCAGCAGCTTGTTTGTTCGGGGAGAGGACTATGGCTACACCTTC.

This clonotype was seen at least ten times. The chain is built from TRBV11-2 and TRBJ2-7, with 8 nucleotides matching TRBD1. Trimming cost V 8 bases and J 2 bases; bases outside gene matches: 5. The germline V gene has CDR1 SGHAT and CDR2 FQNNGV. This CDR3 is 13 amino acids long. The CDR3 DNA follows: TGTGCCAGCGTAAAGACAGGGGCCTACGAGCAGTACTTC. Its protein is CASVKTGAYEQYF.

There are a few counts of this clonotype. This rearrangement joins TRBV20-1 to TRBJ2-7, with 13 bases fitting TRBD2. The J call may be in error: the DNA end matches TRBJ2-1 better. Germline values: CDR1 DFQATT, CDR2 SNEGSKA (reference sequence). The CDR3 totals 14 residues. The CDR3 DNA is TGCAGTGCTCAAACTAGCGGGAGGGCCAGTGAGCAGTTCTTC. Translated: CSAQTSGRASEQFF.

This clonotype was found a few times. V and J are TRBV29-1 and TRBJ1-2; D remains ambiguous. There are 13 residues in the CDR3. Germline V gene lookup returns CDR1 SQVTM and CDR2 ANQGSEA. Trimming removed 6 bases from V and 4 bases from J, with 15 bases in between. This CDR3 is CSVETRTAYGYTF. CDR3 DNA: TGCAGCGTAGAGACCAGAACCGCCTATGGCTACACCTTC.

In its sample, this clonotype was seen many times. The CDR3 here is CSVEAGINSPLHF. The CDR3 DNA is TGCAGCGTTGAAGCAGGGATCAATTCACCCCTCCACTTT. The chain links TRBV29-1 to TRBJ1-6; D is possibly TRBD1 (5 bases). CDR1 is SQVTM and CDR2 is ANQGSEA in the germline V gene. The V end was cut by 1 base, the J end by 7 bases, with 8 bases between. The length of the CDR3 is 13 residues.

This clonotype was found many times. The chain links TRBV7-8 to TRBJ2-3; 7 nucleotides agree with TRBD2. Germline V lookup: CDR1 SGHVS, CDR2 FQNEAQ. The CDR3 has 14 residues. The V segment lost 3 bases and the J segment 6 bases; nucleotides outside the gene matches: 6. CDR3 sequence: CASSFAGEGDTQYF. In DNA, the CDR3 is TGTGCCAGCAGCTTTGCGGGAGAGGGGGATACGCAGTATTTT.

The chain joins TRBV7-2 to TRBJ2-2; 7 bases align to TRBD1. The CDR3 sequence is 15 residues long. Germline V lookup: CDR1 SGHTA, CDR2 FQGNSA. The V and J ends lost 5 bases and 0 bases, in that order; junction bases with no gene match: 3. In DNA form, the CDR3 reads TGTGCCAGCAGCCAGGACAGGTCGAACACCGGGGAGCTGTTTTTT. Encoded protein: CASSQDRSNTGELFF.

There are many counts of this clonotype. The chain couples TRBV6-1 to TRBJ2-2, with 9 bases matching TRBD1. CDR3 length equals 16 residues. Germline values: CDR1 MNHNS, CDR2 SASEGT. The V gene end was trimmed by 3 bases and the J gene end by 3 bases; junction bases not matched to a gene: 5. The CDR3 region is CASSEAQGAYTGELFF. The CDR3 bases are TGTGCCAGCAGTGAGGCACAGGGGGCCTACACCGGGGAGCTGTTTTTT.

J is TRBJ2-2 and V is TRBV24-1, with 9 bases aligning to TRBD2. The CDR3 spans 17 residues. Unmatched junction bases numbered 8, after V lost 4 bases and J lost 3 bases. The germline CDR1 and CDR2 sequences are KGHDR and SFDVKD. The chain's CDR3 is CATSERTGTSYTGELFF. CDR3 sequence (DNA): TGTGCCACCAGTGAAAGAACCGGGACTAGCTACACCGGGGAGCTGTTTTTT.

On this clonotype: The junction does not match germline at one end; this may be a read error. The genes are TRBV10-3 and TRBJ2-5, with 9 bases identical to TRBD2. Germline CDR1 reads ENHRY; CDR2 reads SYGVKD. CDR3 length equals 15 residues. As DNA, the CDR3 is TGTGCCAGCAGTTACCCGGGACTAGCCTCGCAGACCCAGTACTTC. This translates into CASSYPGLASQTQYF.

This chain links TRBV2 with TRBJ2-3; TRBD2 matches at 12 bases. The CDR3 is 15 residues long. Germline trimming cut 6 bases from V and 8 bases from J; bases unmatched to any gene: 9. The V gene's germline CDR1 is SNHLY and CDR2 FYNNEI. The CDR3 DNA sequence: TGTGCCAGCAGCTCGGGACTAGCGGGCGGGGCTACGCAGTATTTT. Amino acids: CASSSGLAGGATQYF.

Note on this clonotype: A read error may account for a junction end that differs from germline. The CDR3 region has the DNA TGTGCTAGCAGCCGCCTGGACGGTGCTAGCACAGATACGCAGTATTTT. Translation gives CASSRLDGASTDTQYF. This chain links TRBV7-7 with TRBJ2-3; D is unclear. The CDR3 has 16 residues. The V gene's germline CDR1 is SSHAT and CDR2 FNYEAQ (reference sequence).

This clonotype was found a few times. The DNA for the CDR3 is TGTGCCAGCAGTTACGAAGACAGCCAAGGAGATGAAGCTTTCTTT. Translated: CASSYEDSQGDEAFF. This chain links TRBV6-5 with TRBJ1-1; tentative D call: TRBD1 (5 bases). The CDR3 sequence is 15 residues long. Trimming removed 2 bases from V and 7 bases from J, with 17 bases in between. Germline CDR1 reads MNHEY; CDR2 reads SVGAGI.

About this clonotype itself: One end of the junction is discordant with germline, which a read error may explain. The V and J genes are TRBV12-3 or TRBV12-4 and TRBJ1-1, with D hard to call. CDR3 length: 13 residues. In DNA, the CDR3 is TGTGCCAGCGGTTTAAACGGGAACACTGAAGCTTTCTTT. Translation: CASGLNGNTEAFF.

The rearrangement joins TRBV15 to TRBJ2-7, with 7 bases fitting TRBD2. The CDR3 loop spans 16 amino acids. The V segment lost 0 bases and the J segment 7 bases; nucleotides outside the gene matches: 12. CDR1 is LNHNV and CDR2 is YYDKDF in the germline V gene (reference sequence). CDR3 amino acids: CATSREKGGEDNEQYF. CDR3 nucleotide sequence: TGTGCCACCAGCAGAGAGAAGGGAGGGGAAGACAATGAGCAGTACTTC.